A selection of T cell receptor beta chains follows, all from one sample in a study of T cell repertoires in cytomegalovirus infection. TCRdb reprocessed the reads via MiXCR and lists one record per CDR3 protein. The top ten clones hold less than 10% of a sample with 630,000 or so distinct CDR3 sequences, around 24% of them seen once. Sequencing used CD8+ T cells from PBMCs. The receptors derive from a human donor in good health (CMV status not recorded). Some clones in this sample may be carry-over from other donors' samples. Each CDR3 is given with its conserved first and last residue. The order of the fields is CDR3 length, D gene, clone size, J gene, V gene, CDR3 DNA, CDR3 protein. The D gene is left open where the match is weak. Clone size, where shown, is once, few, many, or a class for clones that have expanded.

15 NA NA TRBJ1-1 TRBV7-6 TGTGCCAGCAGCTTAAGCCCAGCGGTGAACACTGAAGCTTTCTTT CASSLSPAVNTEAFF
17 NA few TRBJ2-1 TRBV25-1 TGTGCCAGCAGTGAATGGGAGACGGCCTCCTCCTACAATGAGCAGTTCTTC CASSEWETASSYNEQFF
16 TRBD2 many TRBJ2-7 TRBV12-5 TGTGCTAGTGGTTTGGTACGGGGGGTAGTGGACTACGAGCAGTACTTC CASGLVRGVVDYEQYF
16 NA few TRBJ1-1 TRBV6-5 TGTGCCAGCAGTCCCGACTTACCTAGCTGGGGCACTGAAGCTTTCTTT CASSPDLPSWGTEAFF
21 TRBD1 few TRBJ2-3 TRBV4-3 TGCGCCAGCAGCCAAGATCTTGGACAGGCCTTCACGAGGGGTTTCACAGATACGCAGTATTTT CASSQDLGQAFTRGFTDTQYF
14 TRBD1 NA TRBJ2-2 TRBV6-1 TGTGCCAGCAGTGGGACAGGGGGATTTGGAGAGCTGTTTTTT CASSGTGGFGELFF
16 TRBD1 many TRBJ2-5 TRBV7-2 TGTGCCAGCAGCTTTGACGACAGGGGCGTTCGAGAGACCCAGTACTTC CASSFDDRGVRETQYF
13 TRBD1 few TRBJ2-5 TRBV7-8 TGTGCCAGCAGCACGGGGGACAGGGGGACCCAGTACTTC CASSTGDRGTQYF
15 TRBD2 few TRBJ2-5 TRBV28 TGTGCCAGCAGGACCTGGACTAGCGGCCAAGAGACCCAGTACTTC CASRTWTSGQETQYF
15 TRBD1 many TRBJ1-3 TRBV12-3/TRBV12-4 TGTGCCAGCATGGGGGACAGACGCTCTGGAAACACCATATATTTT CASMGDRRSGNTIYF
15 NA many TRBJ2-1 TRBV10-3 TGTGCCATCAGTGAGGGGCGAGACTCCTACAATGAGCAGTTCTTC CAISEGRDSYNEQFF
15 NA NA TRBJ2-5 TRBV6-1 TGTGCCAGCAGCAATACAGGGCCACTCCAAGAGACCCAGTACTTC CASSNTGPLQETQYF
14 NA many TRBJ2-2 TRBV7-8 TGTGCCAGCAGAAATTACGCGAACACCGGGGAGCTGTTTTTT CASRNYANTGELFF
12 NA many TRBJ1-1 TRBV7-9 TGTGCCAGTAGTAGGATGAACACTGAAGCTTTCTTT CASSRMNTEAFF
13 TRBD1 many TRBJ1-3 TRBV10-3 TGTGCCGCCTCCGACAGGGTTGGAAACACCATATATTTT CAASDRVGNTIYF
17 NA few TRBJ2-3 TRBV15 TGTGCCACCCGCTCTGGAACTGGGGGGGGCGGCACAGATACGCAGTATTTT CATRSGTGGGGTDTQYF
13 NA few TRBJ2-1 TRBV29-1 TGCAGCGTTGACGGGCAGGTCTACAATGAGCAGTTCTTC CSVDGQVYNEQFF
15 NA NA TRBJ2-1 TRBV20-1 TGCAGTGCTAGAGGCCTGACTAGTCCCTACAATGAGCAGTTCTTC CSARGLTSPYNEQFF
15 NA few TRBJ1-1 TRBV7-6 TGTGCCAGCAGCCCAGAGCGGTCGATGAACACTGAAGCTTTCTTT CASSPERSMNTEAFF
14 NA NA TRBJ2-5 TRBV10-3 TGTGCCATCACCTCGGACCCTGGAGGAGAGACCCAGTACTTC CAITSDPGGETQYF
16 TRBD2 many TRBJ2-5 TRBV7-9 TGTGCCAGCGGCTTCCCGGGGGAGGGCCCAACGGAGACCCAGTACTTC CASGFPGEGPTETQYF
16 TRBD2 many TRBJ2-1 TRBV7-8 TGTGCCAGCAGCTTAGGTCGGGGGGGCTTATACAATGAGCAGTTCTTC CASSLGRGGLYNEQFF
14 TRBD1 few TRBJ1-2 TRBV7-9 TGTGCCAGTAACCGGGACAGTCCCCGGTATGGCTACACCTTC CASNRDSPRYGYTF
16 NA NA TRBJ1-5 TRBV23-1 TGCGCCAGCAGGAAATACCGGGACCTTACATGTTACCCCCAGCATTTT CASRKYRDLTCYPQHF
13 NA many TRBJ2-1 TRBV6-5 TGTGCCAGCAGTTACATAGGGGACAATGAGCAGTTCTTC CASSYIGDNEQFF
14 TRBD1 few TRBJ1-4 TRBV9 TGTGCCAGCAGCACCGGGGACAGGGATGAAAAACTGTTTTTT CASSTGDRDEKLFF
12 NA NA TRBJ1-2 TRBV2 TGTGCCAGTTGGCAGACGGAATATGGCTACACCTTC CASWQTEYGYTF
13 NA many TRBJ2-2 TRBV7-3 TGTGCCAGCAGCTTACCGAACACCGGGGAGCTGTTTTTT CASSLPNTGELFF
13 NA NA TRBJ2-7 TRBV6-2/TRBV6-3 TGTGCCAGCAGTTATAGCAGAGTCTACGAGCAGTACTTC CASSYSRVYEQYF
14 TRBD2 NA TRBJ2-3 TRBV20-1 TGCAGTGCTAGAGTAAGCGGGGGGGCAGATACGCAGTATTTT CSARVSGGADTQYF
17 NA many TRBJ2-1 TRBV7-6 TGTGCCAGCAGCTTAGCGGCGGACGGGAGCTCCTACAATGAGCAGTTCTTC CASSLAADGSSYNEQFF
14 TRBD1 NA TRBJ1-5 TRBV12-3/TRBV12-4 TGTGCCGGCAGTTCTGGACAGGGGAAACAGCCCCAGCATTTT CAGSSGQGKQPQHF
13 NA few TRBJ2-7 TRBV6-8 TGTGCCTCCACCTGGGGTGACGGGAACGAGCAGTACTTC CASTWGDGNEQYF
15 NA NA TRBJ2-1 TRBV7-2 TGTGCCAGCAGCTTACTCGGGGAAGCTTACAATGAGCAGTTCTTC CASSLLGEAYNEQFF
13 NA NA TRBJ2-5 TRBV6-6 TGTGCCAGCAGTTACGTCGTTTGGGAGACCCAGTACTTC CASSYVVWETQYF
18 NA few TRBJ1-2 TRBV9 TGTGCCAGCAGCGCCCGCTCGCTCCCCGGGGGGAGAGGCTATGGCTACACCTTC CASSARSLPGGRGYGYTF
18 NA NA TRBJ2-5 TRBV4-1 TGCGCCAGCAGCCAAGAGCCCCCCCCGGGACTTACTTGGGAGACCCAGTACTTC CASSQEPPPGLTWETQYF
18 NA few TRBJ2-7 TRBV27 TGTGCCAGCAGTTCCACCGATAGTGCCCCGGCGCGCCTCGACGAGCAGTACTTC CASSSTDSAPARLDEQYF
16 TRBD1 NA TRBJ1-2 TRBV7-9 TGTGCCAGCAGCGCCACAGGGGATGGGGCTTTGCGGGGCTACACCTTC CASSATGDGALRGYTF
16 NA NA TRBJ2-1 TRBV6-2/TRBV6-3 TGTGCCAGCAGCTACCGTAGTGGACACCCCTACAATGAGCAGTTCTTC CASSYRSGHPYNEQFF
15 TRBD2 many TRBJ2-5 TRBV12-3/TRBV12-4 TGTGCCAGCAGTTTTTCCTCTAGCGGCCAAGAGACCCAGTACTTC CASSFSSSGQETQYF
12 NA many TRBJ2-3 TRBV7-9 TGTGCCAGCAGCTTAGTGGGTGATACGCAGTATTTT CASSLVGDTQYF